This TCR beta chain was retrieved from a study of CD8 T cells in Susac syndrome. The V gene end was trimmed by 6 bases and the J gene end by 7 bases; junction bases not matched to a gene: 8. The CDR3 is made up of 14 amino acids. Germline V gene data show CDR1 as MNHEY and CDR2 as SVGAGI. Random hexamers were used to reverse transcribe an amount of roughly 0.5 to 1 ug RNA. TCRdb itself ran the immunoSEQ multiplex PCR reads through MiXCR, one entry per CDR3 protein. The sample has some 100,000 distinct CDR3 sequences; roughly 96% are singletons. TEMRA cells were enriched by FACS, and CD4+ and CD8+ T cells were negatively isolated.

V usage is TRBV6-5 and J usage is TRBJ2-2; 7 bases line up with TRBD1. This sequence was found in a human donor with Susac syndrome. Material for sequencing was CD8+ T cells from PBMCs. The CDR3 here is CASRKTGLGGELFF. DNA for the CDR3: TGTGCCAGCAGGAAGACAGGGTTAGGCGGGGAGCTGTTTTTT.